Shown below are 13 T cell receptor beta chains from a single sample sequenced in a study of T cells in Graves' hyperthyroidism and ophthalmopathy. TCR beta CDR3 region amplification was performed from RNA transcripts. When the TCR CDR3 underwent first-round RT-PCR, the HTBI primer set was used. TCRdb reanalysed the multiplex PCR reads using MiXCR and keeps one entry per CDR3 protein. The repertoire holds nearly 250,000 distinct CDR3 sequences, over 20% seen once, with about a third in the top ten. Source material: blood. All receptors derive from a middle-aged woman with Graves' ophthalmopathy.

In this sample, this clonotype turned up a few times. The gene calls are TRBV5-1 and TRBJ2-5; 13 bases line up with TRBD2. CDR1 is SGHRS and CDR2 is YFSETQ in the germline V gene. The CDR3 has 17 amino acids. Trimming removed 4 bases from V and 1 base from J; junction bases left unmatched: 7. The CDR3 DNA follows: TGCGCCAGCAGCGACGGACTAGCGGGAGCCCCCCAAGAGACCCAGTACTTC. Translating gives CASSDGLAGAPQETQYF.

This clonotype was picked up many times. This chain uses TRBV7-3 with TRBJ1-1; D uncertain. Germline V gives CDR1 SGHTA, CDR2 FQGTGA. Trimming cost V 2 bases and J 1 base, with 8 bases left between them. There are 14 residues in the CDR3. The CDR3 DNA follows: TGTGCCAGCAGCTTAGGCGAGGCGAACACTGAAGCTTTCTTT. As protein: CASSLGEANTEAFF.

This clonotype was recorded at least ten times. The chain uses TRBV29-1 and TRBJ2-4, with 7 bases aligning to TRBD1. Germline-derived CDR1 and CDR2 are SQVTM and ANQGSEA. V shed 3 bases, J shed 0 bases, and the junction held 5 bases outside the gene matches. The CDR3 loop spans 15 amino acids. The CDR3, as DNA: TGCAGCGTTGACCCCGGGACAGCAGCCAAAAACATTCAGTACTTC. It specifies CSVDPGTAAKNIQYF.

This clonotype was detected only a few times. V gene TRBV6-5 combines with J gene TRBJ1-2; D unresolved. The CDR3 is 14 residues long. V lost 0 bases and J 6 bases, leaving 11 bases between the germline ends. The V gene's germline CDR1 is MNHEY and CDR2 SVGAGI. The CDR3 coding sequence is TGTGCCAGCAGTTACTCGGGCAAGGGTAATGGCTACACCTTC. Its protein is CASSYSGKGNGYTF.

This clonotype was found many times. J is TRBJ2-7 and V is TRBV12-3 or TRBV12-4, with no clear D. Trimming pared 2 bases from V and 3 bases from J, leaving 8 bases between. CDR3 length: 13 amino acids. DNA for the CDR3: TGTGCCAGCAGTTTATCCCCAATCTACGAGCAGTACTTC. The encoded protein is CASSLSPIYEQYF.

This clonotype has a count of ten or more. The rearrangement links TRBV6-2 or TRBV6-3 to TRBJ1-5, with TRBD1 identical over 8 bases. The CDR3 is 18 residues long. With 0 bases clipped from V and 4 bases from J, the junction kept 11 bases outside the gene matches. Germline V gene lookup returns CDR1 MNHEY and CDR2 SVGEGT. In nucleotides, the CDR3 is TGTGCCAGCAGTTACTCGATAGGCAGGGGGCATGGGAATCAGCCCCAGCATTTT. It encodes CASSYSIGRGHGNQPQHF.

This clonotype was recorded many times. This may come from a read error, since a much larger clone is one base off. CDR3 DNA sequence: TGTGCCACCAGGGAGGAGGACTATGGCTACACCTTC. Translated: CATREEDYGYTF. J is TRBJ1-2 and V is TRBV28; perhaps TRBD1 as D (5 bases). In germline, CDR1 is MDHEN, CDR2 SYDVKM. This CDR3 comprises 12 residues. With 10 bases removed from V and 3 bases from J, the gap between germline ends came to 12 bases.

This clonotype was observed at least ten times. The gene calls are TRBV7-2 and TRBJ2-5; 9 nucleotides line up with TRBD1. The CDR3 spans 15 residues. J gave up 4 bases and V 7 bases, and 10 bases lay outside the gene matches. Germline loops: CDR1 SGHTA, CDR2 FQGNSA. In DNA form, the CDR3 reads TGTGCCAGCACCTCAGGACAGGGGAAGGGAGAGACCCAGTACTTC. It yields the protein CASTSGQGKGETQYF.

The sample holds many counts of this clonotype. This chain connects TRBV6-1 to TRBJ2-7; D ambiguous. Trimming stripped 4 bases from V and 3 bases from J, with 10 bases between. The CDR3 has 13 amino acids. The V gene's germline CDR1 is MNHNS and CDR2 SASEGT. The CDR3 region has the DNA TGTGCCAGCAGTGTCCCCCCGGTCTACGAGCAGTACTTC. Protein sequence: CASSVPPVYEQYF.

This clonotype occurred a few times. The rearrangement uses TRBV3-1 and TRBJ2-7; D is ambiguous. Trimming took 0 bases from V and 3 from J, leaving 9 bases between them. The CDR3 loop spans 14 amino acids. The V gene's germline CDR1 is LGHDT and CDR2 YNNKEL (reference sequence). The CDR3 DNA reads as TGTGCCAGCAGCCAAGATCCCGTGGACTACGAGCAGTACTTC. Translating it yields CASSQDPVDYEQYF.

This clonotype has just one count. The DNA of the CDR3 is TGTGCCAGCAGTCCCAGGGGGCGAGAGACCCAGTACTTC. This codes for CASSPRGRETQYF. The rearrangement links TRBV2 to TRBJ2-5; 8 bases are a match to TRBD1. J gave up 4 bases and V 5 bases, and 3 bases lay outside the gene matches. The CDR3 has 13 amino acids. The V gene's germline CDR1 is SNHLY and CDR2 FYNNEI. The whole variable domain, remainder taken from reference TRBV2 and TRBJ2-5, is EPEVTQTPSHQVTQMGQEVILRCVPISNHLYFYWYRQILGQKVEFLVSFYNNEISEKSEIFDDQFSVERPDGSNFTLKIRSTKLEDSAMYFCASSPRGRETQYFGPGTRLLVL.

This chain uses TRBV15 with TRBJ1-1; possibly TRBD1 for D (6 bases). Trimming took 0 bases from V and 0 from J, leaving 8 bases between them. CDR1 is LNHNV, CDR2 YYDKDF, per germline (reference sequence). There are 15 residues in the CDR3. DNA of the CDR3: TGTGCCACCAGCAGAGATCAGGGGATGAACACTGAAGCTTTCTTT. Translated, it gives CATSRDQGMNTEAFF.

CDR3 loop: CASSQATGLAGTNTGELFF. Written as DNA, the CDR3 is TGCGCCAGCAGCCAAGCCACGGGACTAGCGGGGACTAACACCGGGGAGCTGTTTTTT. This chain links TRBV4-1 with TRBJ2-2; 13 nucleotides align to TRBD2. The CDR3 covers 19 residues. Unmatched junction bases numbered 7, after V lost 1 base and J lost 2 bases. CDR1 and CDR2 (germline): MGHRA, YSYEKL.